This T cell receptor beta chain was identified during a study of blood T cell repertoires in COVID-19. CDR1 is GTSNPN, CDR2 SVGIG, per germline (reference sequence). The CDR3 sequence is 14 residues long. J was trimmed by 4 bases and V by 4 bases; bases with no gene match: 7. Assay used: immunoSEQ multiplex PCR; TCRdb lists only in-frame clones, some missing. The sample records around 130,000 clones, 80% to 90% being singletons. Material: PBMCs or T cells enriched from blood (not recorded which). The sequence derives from a woman between 45 and 65 years old who had recovered from COVID-19. The chain carries TRBV30 and TRBJ1-5; TRBD1 matches 7 bases. The CDR3 nucleotides are TGTGCCTGGAAAGGACGGGACAGTAATCAGCCCCAGCATTTT. Translating gives CAWKGRDSNQPQHF.